One sample yielded the 14 T cell receptor beta chains listed below, sequenced in a study of early T cells in non-severe SARS-CoV-2 infection. TCRdb re-derived calls from the 5' RACE reads in MiXCR, one entry per CDR3 protein. The sample includes approximately 76,000 distinct CDR3 sequences, 9.5% to 13% of them seen just once. The material sequenced was whole blood. The receptor source for this set is an adult who was a healthcare worker with PCR-confirmed SARS-CoV-2 infection or an uninfected control (not recorded which).

This chain links TRBV30 with TRBJ2-5, with D perhaps matching TRBD1 (6 bases). Germline CDR1 GTSNPN, CDR2 SVGIG (reference sequence). The CDR3 has 13 residues. V lost 4 bases, J lost 0 bases, and 9 bases lay in between. CDR3 nucleotide sequence: TGTGCCTGGACTACAGGGAACCAAGAGACCCAGTACTTC. Translation gives CAWTTGNQETQYF.

There are a few counts of this clonotype. CDR3 residues: CASSLYRGHHEQFF. The CDR3 DNA reads TGTGCCAGCAGTTTATACAGGGGGCACCATGAGCAGTTCTTC. The chain has TRBV27 and TRBJ2-1; 9 nucleotides match TRBD1. The germline V gene encodes CDR1 MNHEY and CDR2 SMNVEV (reference sequence). V lost 1 base and J lost 8; bases outside the gene matches: 3. The CDR3 has 14 residues.

This clonotype was seen many times. V and J are TRBV3-1 and TRBJ2-1; possibly TRBD1 for D (6 bases). Germline CDR1 LGHDT, CDR2 YNNKEL (reference sequence). The CDR3 sequence is 15 residues long. V lost 0 bases and J lost 4, with 10 bases in between. The CDR3 reads CASSQDRDIYNEQFF. The CDR3 DNA is TGTGCCAGCAGCCAAGATCGGGACATATACAATGAGCAGTTCTTC.

This clonotype was counted only a few times. The genes are TRBV6-5 and TRBJ2-1; tentative D call: TRBD1 (5 bases). CDR1 and CDR2 (germline): MNHEY, SVGAGI. The ends were cut back, 2 bases at V and 7 bases at J, with 12 bases in the middle. CDR3 length equals 14 residues. CDR3 bases: TGTGCCAGCAGTTACGGTGGCAGGGTAAATGAGCAGTTCTTC. This codes for CASSYGGRVNEQFF.

In its sample, this clonotype was seen many times. J is TRBJ2-1 and V is TRBV3-1; maybe TRBD2 (6 bases). The CDR3 has 15 residues. Germline assignment: CDR1 LGHDT and CDR2 YNNKEL (reference sequence). Trimming cost V 3 bases and J 6 bases, with 15 bases left between them. The CDR3 bases are TGTGCCAGCAGCCAGCCGGGACTTCACGGCAATGAGCAGTTCTTC. Amino acid sequence: CASSQPGLHGNEQFF.

This clonotype was counted only a few times. V gene TRBV12-3 or TRBV12-4 combines with J gene TRBJ2-7; either TRBD1 or TRBD2 may supply D (5 bases each). Deletions cut 8 bases from V and 0 bases from J, with 14 bases between. This CDR3 region has 14 residues. The CDR3 DNA reads as TGTGCCAGCCAACGGGGCCTTAGCTCCTACGAGCAGTACTTC. This sequence encodes CASQRGLSSYEQYF.

Sample share makes this clonotype medium-sized (0.01 to 0.1%). The chain carries TRBV28 and TRBJ1-2, with D hard to call. Germline V gene lookup returns CDR1 MDHEN and CDR2 SYDVKM. V dropped 8 bases and J dropped 3 bases, with 10 bases sitting between them. The CDR3 is 12 amino acids. The CDR3 reads CASFWTHYGYTF. In DNA form, the CDR3 reads TGTGCCAGCTTTTGGACCCACTATGGCTACACCTTC.

This clonotype was observed at least ten times. The rearrangement joins TRBV6-2 or TRBV6-3 to TRBJ2-1; 12 nucleotides match TRBD1. With 2 bases clipped from V and 7 bases from J, the junction kept 15 bases outside the gene matches. CDR1 and CDR2 (germline): MNHEY, SVGEGT. This CDR3 contains 19 residues. The chain's CDR3 is CASSYRSGTGGVGTNEQFF. The CDR3 coding sequence is TGTGCCAGCAGTTACAGATCTGGGACAGGGGGCGTCGGGACAAATGAGCAGTTCTTC.

The sample holds a few counts of this clonotype. V and J are TRBV6-1 and TRBJ1-2; D not resolved. V was clipped by 2 bases and J by 4 bases, with 11 bases between them. CDR1 is MNHNS, CDR2 SASEGT, per germline. The CDR3 runs 14 residues. The CDR3 region has the DNA TGTGCCAGCAGTGAAAACGGGGAACCCTATGGCTACACCTTC. As protein: CASSENGEPYGYTF.

A remark on this clonotype: Since a much larger clone is just one base distant, this may be a read error. The chain joins TRBV30 to TRBJ1-2; D call uncertain. Per germline, CDR1 GTSNPN and CDR2 SVGIG (reference sequence). CDR3 length equals 15 residues. DNA for the CDR3: TGTACCTGGAGTGTACGGGCAGAAGCAATCTATGGCTACACCTTC. Protein sequence: CTWSVRAEAIYGYTF.

Remarks on this clonotype: Possible read error: a much larger clone is one base away. J is TRBJ2-1 and V is TRBV6-5; D might be TRBD2 (5 bases). The CDR3 is made up of 15 amino acids. Germline lookup yields CDR1 MNHEY and CDR2 SVGAGI. Between the trimmed V and J ends, which lost 3 bases and 3 bases, there was a span of 12 bases. The CDR3 protein is CASSYVAGCYNEQFF. CDR3 DNA: TGTGCCAGCAGTTATGTGGCGGGTTGCTACAATGAGCAGTTCTTC.

This clonotype has only a few counts. The chain carries TRBV4-1 and TRBJ1-2; D might be TRBD1 (5 bases). The CDR3 has 15 amino acids. V lost 0 bases to trimming and J lost 1 base, with 9 bases between them. Germline values: CDR1 MGHRA, CDR2 YSYEKL. The CDR3 spells CASSQETTVNYGYTF. Here the CDR3 DNA reads TGCGCCAGCAGCCAAGAGACGACAGTTAACTATGGCTACACCTTC.

In its sample, this clonotype was seen many times. The rearrangement uses TRBV7-9 and TRBJ2-5, with 10 bases identical to TRBD1. Germline values: CDR1 SEHNR, CDR2 FQNEAQ (reference sequence). This CDR3 is built from 16 residues. V gave up 5 bases and J gave up 1 base; unmatched junction bases: 7. DNA of the CDR3: TGTGCCAGCAGCCCAGGGGACAGGGGCATCCAAGAGACCCAGTACTTC. This codes for CASSPGDRGIQETQYF.

This clonotype was observed many times. The rearrangement links TRBV28 to TRBJ1-5, with D maybe TRBD1 (6 bases). Germline V gene sequence: CDR1 MDHEN, CDR2 SYDVKM. The CDR3 extends over 14 amino acids. The V end was cut by 8 bases, the J end by 2 bases, with 13 bases between. The CDR3: CASGLQGGNQPQHF. The CDR3 DNA sequence: TGTGCCAGCGGGTTACAGGGAGGCAATCAGCCCCAGCATTTT.